One and the same sample provided the 14 T cell receptor beta chains below, sequenced in a study of shared clonotypes between healthy human individuals. CD45RO-negative, CCR7-positively selected cells formed the naive CD8 fraction, excluding terminally differentiated effector memory CD45RA+ cells. Libraries were prepared by immunoSEQ multiplex PCR; TCRdb keeps only in-frame clonotypes and omits some of them. The sample yields some 2 million clones, about 95% seen once. Source material: naive CD8+ T cells sorted from blood. These receptors were taken from a man aged 18 to 35 in good health.

The gene calls are TRBV9 and TRBJ2-5; either TRBD1 or TRBD2 may fit D (5 bases each). Per the germline V gene, CDR1 is SGDLS and CDR2 is YYNGEE. The CDR3 length is 16 residues. Trimming pared 3 bases from V and 7 bases from J, leaving 22 bases between. The CDR3 region is CASSGSQGVSWGTQYF. The CDR3 DNA reads as TGTGCCAGCAGCGGAAGCCAGGGAGTCTCTTGGGGGACCCAGTACTTC.

V and J are TRBV18 and TRBJ2-3, with 9 bases matching TRBD2. Germline lookup yields CDR1 KGHSH and CDR2 LQKENI. Trimming at V came to 8 bases and at J to 7 bases, leaving 13 bases not matched to a gene. This CDR3 has 15 residues. CDR3 region: CASLMTSGPTHTQYF. The DNA for the CDR3 is TGTGCCAGCCTTATGACTAGCGGACCCACCCATACGCAGTATTTT.

This clone showed up just once. The chain carries TRBV6-6 and TRBJ2-7; no definite D call. The CDR3 consists of 13 residues. CDR1 is MNHNY, CDR2 SVGAGI, per germline (reference sequence). Trimming took off 2 bases at V and 1 base at J, with 6 bases between the two ends. CDR3 nucleotide sequence: TGTGCCAGCAGTTACGGGTGGTCCTACGAGCAGTACTTC. Amino acid sequence: CASSYGWSYEQYF.

The chain has TRBV30 and TRBJ1-1; D gene unclear. The CDR3 runs 12 residues. V lost 3 bases, J lost 7 bases, and 12 bases lay in between. Germline CDR1 reads GTSNPN; CDR2 reads SVGIG (reference sequence). The CDR3 DNA reads as TGTGCCTGGAGGTTTTTTAACGATGAAGCTTTCTTT. Residues: CAWRFFNDEAFF.

The V gene is TRBV10-2, the J gene TRBJ2-1, with 7 nucleotides matching TRBD2. Germline V gene data show CDR1 as WSHSY and CDR2 as SAAADI. V lost 5 bases and J lost 2; bases outside the gene matches: 3. The CDR3 is made up of 14 amino acids. CDR3 loop: CASSRAGPYNEQFF. The CDR3 bases are TGCGCCAGCAGTCGAGCGGGACCCTACAATGAGCAGTTCTTC.

The chain has TRBV28 and TRBJ2-7; D is possibly TRBD2 (6 bases). The CDR3 length is 13 residues. Per germline, CDR1 MDHEN and CDR2 SYDVKM. V lost 6 bases and J lost 1, with 10 bases in between. CDR3 amino acids: CASRPRGSYEQYF. The DNA of the CDR3 is TGTGCCAGCAGACCCCGGGGGTCCTACGAGCAGTACTTC.

This clone appeared a single time. This same CDR3 is encoded by further DNA sequences in the sample. The gene calls are TRBV15 and TRBJ1-5; no definite D call. This CDR3 is built from 12 residues. CDR1 and CDR2 from the germline V gene are LNHNV and YYDKDF (reference sequence). V lost 6 bases and J 4 bases, leaving 7 bases between the germline ends. CDR3 protein: CATSTVNQPQHF. The CDR3, as DNA: TGTGCCACCAGTACAGTAAATCAGCCCCAGCATTTT.

The CDR3 bases are TGTGCCAGCTCAGGAGATACGCAGTATTTT. Protein sequence: CASSGDTQYF. This chain links TRBV5-8 with TRBJ2-3; D unclear. V shed 7 bases and J shed 5 bases, with 5 bases lying between them. From germline, CDR1 is SGHTS and CDR2 YDEGEE. The CDR3 length is 10 residues.

The gene calls are TRBV27 and TRBJ1-4; D remains ambiguous. V shed 5 bases and J shed 8 bases, with 15 bases lying between them. Germline V gene lookup returns CDR1 MNHEY and CDR2 SMNVEV (reference sequence). The CDR3 spans 14 residues. The CDR3 protein is CASSPLEAREKLFF. CDR3 sequence (DNA): TGTGCCAGCAGTCCCCTGGAAGCCAGAGAAAAACTGTTTTTT. Combining the CDR3 with reference TRBV27 and TRBJ1-4 gives the whole variable domain EAQVTQNPRYLITVTGKKLTVTCSQNMNHEYMSWYRQDPGLGLRQIYYSMNVEVTDKGDVPEGYKVSRKEKRNFPLILESPSPNQTSLYFCASSPLEAREKLFFGSGTQLSVL.

The V gene is TRBV4-1, the J gene TRBJ1-2; unclear D gene. The CDR3 spans 17 residues. Germline CDR1 MGHRA, CDR2 YSYEKL. Trimming shortened V by 5 bases and J by 2 bases, and 21 bases separated the two germline ends. The CDR3 reads CASSDRRQTLINYGYTF. CDR3 bases: TGCGCCAGCAGCGATAGACGGCAGACTCTTATCAACTATGGCTACACCTTC.

The chain combines TRBV4-1 with TRBJ1-1, with D hard to call. V was trimmed by 0 bases and J by 6 bases, leaving 20 bases between them. This CDR3 is 17 amino acids long. Per the germline V gene, CDR1 is MGHRA and CDR2 is YSYEKL. The CDR3 coding sequence is TGCGCCAGCAGCCAAGATCCCCCCAGGAGTTATAGTTCTGAAGCTTTCTTT. Residues: CASSQDPPRSYSSEAFF.

Details on this clone: This specimen includes other DNA sequences encoding the same CDR3. The rearrangement uses TRBV7-2 and TRBJ2-7; tentative D call: TRBD1 (6 bases). The CDR3 loop spans 13 amino acids. Germline V lookup: CDR1 SGHTA, CDR2 FQGNSA. V lost 3 bases, J lost 2 bases, and 8 bases lay in between. The CDR3 DNA reads as TGTGCCAGCAGCTTGGGGACAACCTACGAGCAGTACTTC. Translated: CASSLGTTYEQYF.

The V call is TRBV7-2, the J call TRBJ1-1, with D perhaps matching TRBD1 (5 bases). The germline V and J ends were trimmed by 5 bases and 3 bases, with 16 bases remaining between them. Germline CDR1 SGHTA, CDR2 FQGNSA. The CDR3 runs 15 residues. CDR3 region: CASSSRVGVYTEAFF. As DNA, the CDR3 is TGTGCCAGCAGCAGTCGTGTGGGGGTTTACACTGAAGCTTTCTTT. Drawing the rest from reference TRBV7-2 and TRBJ1-1, the complete variable domain is GAGVSQSPSNKVTEKGKDVELRCDPISGHTALYWYRQSLGQGLEFLIYFQGNSAPDKSGLPSDRFSAERTGGSVSTLTIQRTQQEDSAVYLCASSSRVGVYTEAFFGQGTRLTVV.

This chain links TRBV18 with TRBJ2-7, with a possible D match to TRBD2 (6 bases). The germline gives CDR1 KGHSH, CDR2 LQKENI. Trimming cost V 3 bases and J 2 bases, with 17 bases left between them. This CDR3 comprises 16 residues. CDR3 DNA: TGTGCCAGCTCACCTCCGGGAGAAATGCGAACCTACGAGCAGTACTTC. Translated, it gives CASSPPGEMRTYEQYF.